The clone carrying this T cell receptor (beta chain) appeared a few times. Antigen unknown. Other DNA sequences from this sample encode an identical CDR3 as well. Profiling relied on immunoSEQ multiplex PCR, and the TCRdb table lists in-frame clones only, not all of them. The sample shows about 16,000 clones, about 69% of them seen only once. This entry belongs to a study of tumor-infiltrating lymphocytes in localized non-small cell lung cancer. Study background: Patients included smokers and never-smokers with various histologies, some sampled after neoadjuvant chemotherapy.

Study-level findings and limits: Tumors had more T cell infiltration than uninvolved lung, per TCRbeta sequencing and CD3 counts. Tumor T-cell fraction from TCR sequencing was not associated with recurrence-free survival (p = 0.61).

The CDR3 runs to 18 residues. Per the germline V gene, CDR1 is SGDLS and CDR2 is YYNGEE. V gave up 4 bases and J gave up 1 base, with 20 bases separating them. This receptor was taken from a human donor with non-small cell lung cancer. This chain connects TRBV9 to TRBJ2-2; tentatively, D is TRBD1 (7 bases). The source material was lung tumor tissue. CDR3 sequence reads: CASSPRPGGPLNTGELFF. The CDR3 DNA is TGTGCCAGCAGCCCCCGTCCAGGGGGGCCCTTGAACACCGGGGAGCTGTTTTTT.